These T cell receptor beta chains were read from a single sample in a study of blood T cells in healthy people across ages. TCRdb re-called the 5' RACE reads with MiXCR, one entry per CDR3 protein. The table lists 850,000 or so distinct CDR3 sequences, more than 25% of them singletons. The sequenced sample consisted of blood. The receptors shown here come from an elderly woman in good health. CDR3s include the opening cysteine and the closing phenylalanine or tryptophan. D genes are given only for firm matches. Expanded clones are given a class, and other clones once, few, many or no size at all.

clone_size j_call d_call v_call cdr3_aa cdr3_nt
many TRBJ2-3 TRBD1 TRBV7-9 CASSPWVGTGDLADTQYF TGTGCCAGCAGCCCATGGGTTGGGACAGGGGATCTCGCAGATACGCAGTATTTT
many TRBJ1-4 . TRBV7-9 CASSLKGIEKLFF TGTGCCAGCAGCTTAAAGGGAATTGAAAAACTGTTTTTT
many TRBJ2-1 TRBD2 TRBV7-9 CASSLRLAGGSYNEQFF TGCGCCAGCAGTTTGCGACTAGCGGGGGGTTCCTACAATGAGCAGTTCTTC
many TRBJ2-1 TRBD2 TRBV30 CAWRWGGLGSYNEQFF TGTGCCTGGAGGTGGGGGGGACTTGGCTCCTACAATGAGCAGTTCTTC
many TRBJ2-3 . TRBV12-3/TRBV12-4 CASSFNLPTDTQYF TGTGCCAGCAGTTTTAATCTACCCACAGATACGCAGTATTTT
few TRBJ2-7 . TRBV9 CASSVAEGRFYEQYF TGTGCCAGCAGCGTAGCAGAGGGGCGATTCTACGAGCAGTACTTC
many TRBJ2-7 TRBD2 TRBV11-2 CASSWDSGGQYEQYF TGTGCCAGCAGCTGGGATAGCGGGGGGCAATACGAGCAGTACTTC
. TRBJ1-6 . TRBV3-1 CASSGDAGDSPLHF TGTGCCAGCAGCGGAGATGCAGGGGATTCACCCCTCCACTTT
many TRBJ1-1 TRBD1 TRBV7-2 CASSRTGASTEAFF TGTGCCAGCAGCAGGACAGGGGCATCGACTGAAGCTTTCTTT
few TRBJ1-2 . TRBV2 CARGAGYGYTF TGTGCCAGGGGGGCCGGATATGGCTACACCTTC
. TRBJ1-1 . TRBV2 CASIPARMTEAFF TGTGCCAGCATTCCGGCGAGGATGACTGAAGCTTTCTTT
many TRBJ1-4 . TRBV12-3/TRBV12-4 CASSFGGPTTNEKLFF TGTGCCAGCAGTTTTGGGGGGCCTACAACTAATGAAAAACTGTTTTTT
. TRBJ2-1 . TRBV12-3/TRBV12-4 CASSLQPYREQFF TGTGCCAGCAGTTTACAGCCCTATAGGGAGCAGTTCTTC
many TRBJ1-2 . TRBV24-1 CATSETHGSDGYTF TGTGCCACCAGTGAAACACACGGATCAGATGGCTACACCTTC
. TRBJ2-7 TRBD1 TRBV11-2 CASSFSGQGFHEQYF TGTGCCAGCAGCTTTTCGGGACAGGGGTTCCACGAGCAGTACTTC
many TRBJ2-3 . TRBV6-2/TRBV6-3 CASSYPGPQYF TGTGCCAGCAGTTATCCTGGTCCGCAGTATTTT
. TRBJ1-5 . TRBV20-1 CSARFSVGGRNRPQHF TGCAGTGCTCGCTTCTCTGTGGGGGGGCGGAATCGGCCCCAGCATTTT
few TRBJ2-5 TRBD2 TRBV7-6 CASSPRTSGDLQETQYF TGTGCCAGCAGCCCCCGGACTAGCGGGGACCTCCAAGAGACCCAGTACTTC
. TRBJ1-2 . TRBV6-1 CASSEAIRDYGYTF TGTGCCAGCAGTGAAGCGATCCGGGACTATGGCTACACCTTC
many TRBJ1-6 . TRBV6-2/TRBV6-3 CASSYFLRSYNSPLHF TGTGCCAGCAGTTACTTCCTGCGCTCCTATAATTCACCCCTCCACTTT
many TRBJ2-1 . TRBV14 CASMRGTYNEQFF TGTGCCAGCATGCGCGGGACCTACAATGAGCAGTTCTTC
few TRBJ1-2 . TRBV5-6 CASSFQGLGYGYTF TGTGCCAGCAGTTTCCAGGGGTTAGGCTATGGCTACACCTTC
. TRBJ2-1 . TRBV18 CASSPRGGAMNEQFF TGTGCCAGCTCACCACGTGGGGGGGCGATGAATGAGCAGTTCTTC
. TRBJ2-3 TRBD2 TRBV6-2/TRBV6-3 CASSYVSGGLLTDTQYF TGTGCCAGCAGTTACGTTAGCGGGGGGCTGCTCACAGATACGCAGTATTTT
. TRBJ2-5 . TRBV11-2 CASSNPPDQETQYF TGTGCCAGCAGCAATCCTCCAGACCAAGAGACCCAGTACTTC
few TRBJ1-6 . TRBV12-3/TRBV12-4 CASSLGNDSPLHF TGTGCCAGCAGTTTAGGGAACGATTCACCCCTCCACTTT
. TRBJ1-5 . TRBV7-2 CASSLAPGISNQPQHF TGTGCCAGCAGCTTAGCGCCAGGGATTAGCAATCAGCCCCAGCATTTT
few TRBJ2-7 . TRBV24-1 CATSAGESSYEQYF TGTGCCACCAGTGCCGGGGAGAGCTCCTACGAGCAGTACTTC
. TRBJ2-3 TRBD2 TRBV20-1 CSARGEREWADTQYF TGCAGTGCTAGAGGGGAGCGGGAGTGGGCAGATACGCAGTATTTT
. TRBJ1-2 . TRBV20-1 CSAHVVYGYTF TGCAGTGCTCACGTCGTCTATGGCTACACCTTC
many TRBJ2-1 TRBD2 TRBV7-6 CASSSLAGHYNEQFF TGTGCCAGCAGCTCCTTAGCGGGGCATTACAATGAGCAGTTCTTC
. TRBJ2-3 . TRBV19 CASSIALGGTDTQYF TGTGCCAGTAGTATAGCCCTGGGGGGAACGGATACGCAGTATTTT
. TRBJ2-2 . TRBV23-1 CANSHITGELFF TGCGCCAACAGTCATATAACCGGGGAGCTGTTTTTT
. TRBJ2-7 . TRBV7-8 CASSLSLITTGPTYEQYF TGTGCCAGCAGCTTATCTTTAATTACGACAGGACCTACCTACGAGCAGTACTTC
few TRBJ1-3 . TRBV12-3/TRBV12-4 CASSGTAIGNTIYF TGTGCCAGCAGTGGGACCGCCATCGGGAACACCATATATTTT
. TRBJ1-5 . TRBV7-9 CASSPGGKSNQPQHF TGTGCCAGCAGCCCCGGGGGGAAAAGCAATCAGCCCCAGCATTTT
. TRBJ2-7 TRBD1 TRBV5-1 CASSLLTGPDEQYF TGCGCCAGCAGCTTGTTGACAGGGCCGGACGAGCAGTACTTC
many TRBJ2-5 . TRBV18 CASSPPNLQETQYF TGTGCCAGCTCACCACCGAACTTACAAGAGACCCAGTACTTC
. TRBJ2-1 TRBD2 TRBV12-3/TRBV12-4 CASTPASGSVEQFF TGTGCCAGCACCCCGGCTAGCGGGAGTGTTGAGCAGTTCTTC
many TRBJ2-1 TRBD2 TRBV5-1 CASSFGGGNNEQFF TGCGCCAGCAGCTTCGGGGGGGGAAACAATGAGCAGTTCTTC
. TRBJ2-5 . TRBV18 CASSPPAGNLQETQYF TGTGCCAGCTCACCACCGGCAGGCAACCTTCAAGAGACCCAGTACTTC
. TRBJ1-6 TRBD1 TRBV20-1 CSASRTGTGALGSPLHF TGCAGTGCTTCTCGAACGGGGACAGGGGCCTTGGGTTCACCCCTCCACTTT
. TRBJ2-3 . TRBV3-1 CASSAFFGGDTQYF TGTGCCAGCAGCGCGTTTTTCGGGGGAGATACGCAGTATTTT
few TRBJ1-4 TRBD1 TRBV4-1 CASSHGTPGQGGPNEKLFF TGCGCCAGCAGCCATGGAACCCCGGGACAGGGTGGCCCTAATGAAAAACTGTTTTTT
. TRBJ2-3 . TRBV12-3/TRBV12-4 CASTLSLEADTQYF TGTGCCAGCACCCTTTCACTGGAAGCAGATACGCAATATTTT
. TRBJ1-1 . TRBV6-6 CASSTTGRTEAFF TGTGCCAGCAGTACTACAGGGAGGACTGAAGCTTTCTTT
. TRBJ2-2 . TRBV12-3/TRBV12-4 CASSPRRGGELFF TGTGCCAGCAGTCCGCGGAGGGGCGGGGAGCTGTTTTTT
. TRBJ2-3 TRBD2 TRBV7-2 CASSLAWSGGAQDTQYF TGTGCCAGCAGCTTAGCATGGAGCGGGGGGGCCCAAGATACGCAGTATTTT
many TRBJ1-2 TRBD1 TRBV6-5 CASSYGGQGVERGGYTF TGTGCCAGCAGTTACGGGGGACAGGGTGTTGAGAGAGGTGGCTACACCTTC
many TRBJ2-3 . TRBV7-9 CRVEGGGSTDTQYF TGTCGAGTGGAGGGGGGTGGTAGCACAGATACGCAGTATTTT
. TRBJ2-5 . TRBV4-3 CASSQDRGTMVETQYF TGCGCCAGCAGCCAAGACCGGGGAACGATGGTTGAGACCCAGTACTTC
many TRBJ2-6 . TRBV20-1 CSASPGANVLTF TGCAGTGCTAGCCCCGGGGCCAACGTCCTGACTTTC
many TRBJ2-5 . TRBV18 CASSPSQGQETQYF TGTGCCAGCAGCCCTAGTCAGGGGCAAGAGACCCAGTACTTC
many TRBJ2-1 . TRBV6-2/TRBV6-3 CASSYGRYNEQFF TGTGCCAGCAGTTACGGCAGGTACAATGAGCAGTTCTTC
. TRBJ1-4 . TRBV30 CAWSVGDEKLFF TGTGCCTGGAGTGTGGGGGATGAAAAACTGTTTTTT
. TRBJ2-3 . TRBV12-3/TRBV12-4 CASSGTGTTDTQYF TGTGCCAGCAGTGGCACAGGGACGACAGATACGCAGTATTTT
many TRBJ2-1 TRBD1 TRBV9 CASSGTGGSYNEQFF TGTGCCAGCAGCGGGACAGGGGGCTCCTACAATGAGCAGTTCTTC
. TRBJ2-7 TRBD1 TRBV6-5 CASSKGQRYEQYF TGTGCCAGCAGTAAGGGACAGAGATACGAGCAGTACTTC
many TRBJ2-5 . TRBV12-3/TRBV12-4 CASSPGGSGKTQYF TGTGCCAGCAGTCCCGGAGGTAGCGGAAAGACCCAGTACTTC
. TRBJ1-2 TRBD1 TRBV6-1 CASRQGDGYTF TGTGCCAGCCGTCAGGGGGATGGCTACACCTTC